These 21 T cell receptor beta chains came from one sample sequenced in a study of blood T cell repertoires in COVID-19. TCRdb keeps only in-frame clones here, not all; method: immunoSEQ multiplex PCR. The sample consists of about 240,000 clones, 87% of them appearing once. The sample taken for sequencing was peripheral blood. The receptors here all came from a man aged 60 to 75 who had recovered from COVID-19.

This chain uses TRBV2 with TRBJ1-4; 9 bases are shared with TRBD1. This CDR3 spans 15 amino acids. Germline CDR1 and CDR2: SNHLY and FYNNEI. With V trimmed by 7 bases and J by 8 bases, 11 bases remained unmatched. CDR3 residues: CASTERGTGREKLFF. CDR3 sequence (DNA): TGTGCCAGCACCGAACGTGGGACAGGGAGAGAAAAACTGTTTTTT.

J is TRBJ2-3 and V is TRBV7-8; TRBD1 aligns across 9 bases. Germline V lookup: CDR1 SGHVS, CDR2 FQNEAQ. The ends lost 8 bases at V and 3 bases at J; junction bases unmatched: 3. The CDR3 loop spans 13 amino acids. The CDR3 DNA reads TGTGCCAGCCGGGACAGGGTGACAGATACGCAGTATTTT. It encodes CASRDRVTDTQYF.

The V and J genes are TRBV10-3 and TRBJ1-3; D perhaps matches TRBD1 (5 bases). In germline, CDR1 is ENHRY, CDR2 SYGVKD. Trimming cost V 6 bases and J 2 bases, with 8 bases left between them. CDR3 length equals 13 residues. The CDR3: CAIRGGAGNTIYF. CDR3 sequence (DNA): TGTGCCATCAGGGGGGGAGCTGGAAACACCATATATTTT.

The chain is built from TRBV6-1 and TRBJ1-5; 7 positions agree with TRBD1. Trimming took 2 bases from V and 7 from J; bases not matched to a gene: 5. This CDR3 contains 14 residues. Germline CDR1 MNHNS, CDR2 SASEGT. This chain's CDR3 is CASSERTGGQPQHF. Written as DNA, the CDR3 is TGTGCCAGCAGTGAAAGGACAGGAGGGCAGCCCCAGCATTTT.

V usage is TRBV28 and J usage is TRBJ2-7; D perhaps matches TRBD1 (6 bases). The CDR3 is 14 residues long. In germline, CDR1 is MDHEN, CDR2 SYDVKM. V gave up 4 bases and J gave up 3 bases, with 13 bases separating them. The CDR3: CASSSAGVVYEQYF. The CDR3 DNA is TGTGCCAGCAGTTCGGCAGGGGTTGTCTACGAGCAGTACTTC. Full variable domain (outside the CDR3, taken from reference TRBV28 and TRBJ2-7): DVKVTQSSRYLVKRTGEKVFLECVQDMDHENMFWYRQDPGLGLRLIYFSYDVKMKEKGDIPEGYSVSREKKERFSLILESASTNQTSMYLCASSSAGVVYEQYFGPGTRLTVT.

This chain links TRBV7-9 with TRBJ1-6, with D perhaps matching TRBD1 (5 bases). The CDR3 contains 15 residues. CDR1 and CDR2 from the germline V gene are SEHNR and FQNEAQ (reference sequence). V shed 2 bases and J shed 7 bases, with 12 bases lying between them. CDR3 DNA sequence: TGTGCCAGCAGCTTAAACGACCGGGGGAATTCACCCCTCCACTTT. Translation gives CASSLNDRGNSPLHF.

This chain joins TRBV6-6 and TRBJ1-6; D is possibly TRBD1 (5 bases). Trimming shortened V by 0 bases and J by 8 bases, and 14 bases separated the two germline ends. This CDR3 has 16 amino acids. Germline CDR1 and CDR2: MNHNY and SVGAGI (reference sequence). The CDR3 region has the DNA TGTGCCAGCAGTTACTCGGCCCCGGGGGTATATTCACCCCTCCACTTT. Translation gives CASSYSAPGVYSPLHF.

In regard to this clone: One junction end does not reproduce the germline sequence, and a read error may be involved. The gene calls are TRBV6-1 and TRBJ2-3; TRBD1 aligns across 8 bases. CDR3 length equals 15 residues. CDR1 and CDR2 from the germline V gene are MNHNS and SASEGT. The chain's CDR3 is CASREETGVPDTQYF. The CDR3 DNA sequence: TGTGCCAGCAGGGAAGAGACAGGGGTTCCAGATACGCAGTATTTT.

The chain carries TRBV5-1 and TRBJ2-2; possible D gene TRBD2, 5 bases. The ends were cut back, 0 bases at V and 1 base at J, with 7 bases in the middle. This CDR3 is 15 amino acids long. CDR1 SGHRS and CDR2 YFSETQ come from the germline V gene. CDR3 DNA: TGCGCCAGCAGCTTGGCCGCGGGGAACACCGGGGAGCTGTTTTTT. Protein sequence: CASSLAAGNTGELFF.

The chain recombines TRBV29-1 with TRBJ2-5, with TRBD2 matching over 11 bases. V trimming: 1 base; J trimming: 0 bases; junction bases outside the gene matches: 4. The CDR3 sequence is 16 residues long. CDR1 is SQVTM, CDR2 ANQGSEA, per germline. The CDR3 spells CSVEGLAGKHQETQYF. The CDR3 nucleotides are TGCAGCGTTGAAGGACTAGCGGGGAAACACCAAGAGACCCAGTACTTC.

This clone is a singleton in its sample. The rearrangement joins TRBV11-2 to TRBJ2-5; D is possibly TRBD1 (6 bases). The V gene lost 1 base and the J gene lost 6 bases, with 12 bases spanning the gap. CDR3 size: 14 residues. From germline, CDR1 is SGHAT and CDR2 FQNNGV. The CDR3 DNA sequence: TGTGCCAGCAGCTTAGGGGGGCTGATAAAGACCCAGTACTTC. Protein product: CASSLGGLIKTQYF.

The rearrangement joins TRBV6-1 to TRBJ1-3; D is undetermined. The CDR3 is 17 amino acids. The germline V gene has CDR1 MNHNS and CDR2 SASEGT. Trimming took off 3 bases at V and 4 bases at J, with 19 bases between the two ends. This chain's CDR3 is CASSDVSGPGGGNTIYF. In DNA, the CDR3 is TGTGCCAGCAGTGACGTATCCGGACCGGGAGGGGGAAACACCATATATTTT.

The rearrangement joins TRBV4-2 to TRBJ1-3; D gene ambiguous. The CDR3 totals 16 residues. Germline values: CDR1 LGHNA, CDR2 YNFKEQ. V gave up 5 bases and J gave up 3 bases, with 17 bases separating them. CDR3 bases: TGTGCCAGCAGCAACCACCCCCAAAGTAGTGGAAACACCATATATTTT. Translating it yields CASSNHPQSSGNTIYF.

The sample holds one count of this clone. The chain couples TRBV27 to TRBJ1-1; D might be TRBD1 (6 bases). This CDR3 spans 13 amino acids. CDR1 is MNHEY, CDR2 SMNVEV, per germline (reference sequence). The V end was cut by 5 bases, the J end by 6 bases, with 13 bases between. The CDR3 spells CASSLRQEAEAFF. The CDR3 nucleotides are TGTGCCAGCAGTCTCAGACAGGAGGCTGAAGCTTTCTTT.

The rearrangement joins TRBV5-1 to TRBJ1-6; D is uncertain. V dropped 2 bases and J dropped 3 bases, with 12 bases sitting between them. The CDR3 is 16 amino acids. Germline assignment: CDR1 SGHRS and CDR2 YFSETQ. The CDR3 loop is CASSLVPGYYNSPLHF. The CDR3 coding sequence is TGCGCCAGCAGCTTAGTTCCGGGATACTATAATTCACCCCTCCACTTT.

Points on this clone: Other DNA sequences in the sample encode the same CDR3. The chain joins TRBV28 to TRBJ1-2; 7 bases match TRBD1. This CDR3 is 13 amino acids long. J gave up 4 bases and V 2 bases, and 1 base lay outside the gene matches. Germline values: CDR1 MDHEN, CDR2 SYDVKM. CDR3 nucleotides: TGTGCCAGCAGTTTACGGGACAGCTATGGCTACACCTTC. Residues: CASSLRDSYGYTF.

The V call is TRBV3-1 (or the pseudogene TRBV3-2), the J call TRBJ2-5; TRBD2 might be the D (5 bases). CDR1 is LGHDT, CDR2 YNNKEL, per germline (reference sequence). V was clipped by 1 base and J by 3 bases, with 12 bases between them. The CDR3 totals 15 residues. In DNA form, the CDR3 reads TGTGCCAGCAGCCAAGTTGGGAGAAAAAAAGAGACCCAGTACTTC. It encodes CASSQVGRKKETQYF.

The CDR3, as DNA: TGTGCCAGTAAGGGACAGGGGAACACCGGGGAGCTGTTTTTT. Its protein is CASKGQGNTGELFF. The rearrangement links TRBV19 to TRBJ2-2, with 9 positions matching TRBD1. The germline gives CDR1 LNHDA, CDR2 SQIVND (reference sequence). V shed 7 bases and J 1 base; nucleotides not matched to a gene: 1. This CDR3 is 14 amino acids long.

CDR3: CASSSRTGRDGYTF. The CDR3 nucleotides are TGCGCCAGCAGCTCAAGGACAGGGCGGGATGGCTACACCTTC. The chain couples TRBV5-1 to TRBJ1-2; 8 nucleotides match TRBD1. The CDR3 extends over 14 amino acids. Germline V gene lookup returns CDR1 SGHRS and CDR2 YFSETQ. J lost 6 bases, V lost 3 bases, and 7 bases had no gene match.

This sequence joins TRBV12-3 or TRBV12-4 and TRBJ1-5; no clear D gene. The CDR3 sequence is 13 residues long. With 6 bases removed from V and 7 bases from J, the gap between germline ends came to 13 bases. This CDR3 reads CASSLARYQPQHF. CDR3 coding DNA: TGTGCCAGCAGCCTAGCCAGGTACCAGCCCCAGCATTTT.

The chain combines TRBV18 with TRBJ2-2, with D tentatively TRBD1 (5 bases). CDR1 KGHSH and CDR2 LQKENI come from the germline V gene. Trimming left V 4 bases short and J 1 base short, with 13 bases between. CDR3 length equals 16 residues. This CDR3 is CASSRPNRGNTGELFF. The CDR3 DNA is TGTGCCAGCTCACGACCAAATAGGGGGAACACCGGGGAGCTGTTTTTT.